This T cell receptor beta chain was sequenced for a study of T cell clusters in autoimmune cytopenias. Overall study: The median distinct TRB clonotype count was about 2,500 per sample, from a median approximately 52,000 reads. Study observations and caveats: No experiment has yet validated the function of the T cell clusters defined in silico. Exclusive TRB clusters were 2.5 to 3-fold more numerous in healthy donors than in active autoimmune hepatitis.

TRB was amplified by touch-down multiplex PCR, primer pools A and B combined. TCRdb reprocessed the multiplex PCR reads and stores each CDR3 protein as one record, lacking DNA. The sample holds a few thousand distinct CDR3 sequences. Tens of thousands of genome equivalents of blood DNA were amplified for TRB. This CDR3 has 16 residues. Germline CDR1 SEHNR, CDR2 FQNEAQ (reference sequence). In regard to this clonotype: Its antigen is not known.

The source of this sequence is a human donor with an autoimmune cytopenia or autoimmune hepatitis (not recorded which). Sequencing used peripheral blood. The chain links TRBV7-9 to TRBJ2-2; TCRdb gives TRBD1 as the D gene, but with no DNA this cannot be confirmed. The CDR3 loop is CASSHTWMGGSGELFF.